This T cell receptor beta chain appears in the sequencing data of a study of shared clonotypes between healthy human individuals. Study-level information: A couple of women and a few men aged 18 to 49 served as donors. Three plates were used per donor for CD4 naive, three for CD4 memory, two for CD8 naive and one for CD8 memory.

The CDR3 contains 15 residues. Germline V gene sequence: CDR1 LNHDA, CDR2 SQIVND (reference sequence). Sequenced by immunoSEQ multiplex PCR; TCRdb stores in-frame clones only, minus some. The sample shows fewer than 3 million clones, 80% to 95% of them seen only once. Study-level points and caveats: Non-shared clonotypes displayed generation probabilities falling below those of clonotypes present in all four donors.

Negatively enriched CD4+ T cells were divided by CD45RA into naive and memory. On this clone: The antigen remains unidentified. The junction differs from germline at one of its ends, possibly a read error.

The receptor's source is a man younger than 30 in good health. Some clones in this sample may be carry-over from other donors' samples. What was sequenced was naive CD4+ T cells from PBMCs. Subset defined: CD45RA+ positively selected. The V gene is TRBV19, the J gene TRBJ1-1; TRBD1 matches at 10 bases. The CDR3 is CASSLDRGLNTEAFF. The CDR3 nucleotides are TGTGCCAGTAGTTTAGACAGGGGGCTCAACACTGAAGCTTTCTTT.